What follows are 27 T cell receptor beta chains derived from one specimen sequenced in a study of control samples from healthy donors and cancer patients. The method was immunoSEQ multiplex PCR; TCRdb's version includes in-frame clones alone and lacks a portion of them. Of tens of thousands of clones in the sample, 70% to 85% were seen once. The sequenced material came from PBMCs. The receptors derive from a man between 60 and 70 years old with head and neck cancer.

The chain uses TRBV3-1 (or the pseudogene TRBV3-2) and TRBJ2-7; D is unclear. CDR3 length: 12 amino acids. Germline V gene sequence: CDR1 LGHDT, CDR2 YNNKEL (reference sequence). V shed 0 bases and J shed 10 bases, with 10 bases lying between them. CDR3 residues: CASSQERTTQYF. The CDR3 nucleotides read TGTGCCAGCAGCCAAGAGCGGACGACTCAGTACTTC.

The chain employs TRBV29-1 and TRBJ2-7, with TRBD1 matching 9 bases. The CDR3 has 14 amino acids. Per the germline V gene, CDR1 is SQVTM and CDR2 is ANQGSEA. With V trimmed by 4 bases and J by 4 bases, 8 bases remained unmatched. CDR3 sequence reads: CSVVPPDRGYEQYF. DNA for the CDR3: TGCAGCGTTGTCCCCCCGGACAGGGGATACGAGCAGTACTTC.

This clone was detected only a few times. Here the CDR3 DNA reads TGTGCCAGCAGTGAAGCACCGACAGGGGAAGGCTACACCTTC. The encoded protein is CASSEAPTGEGYTF. The rearrangement joins TRBV6-1 to TRBJ1-2; 8 positions match TRBD1. Trimming took 0 bases from V and 8 from J; bases not matched to a gene: 5. CDR3 length: 14 residues. The germline CDR1 and CDR2 sequences are MNHNS and SASEGT.

V usage is TRBV19 and J usage is TRBJ2-5; 7 bases map to TRBD1. V trimming: 7 bases; J trimming: 1 base; junction bases outside the gene matches: 6. Looked up from germline, CDR1 is LNHDA and CDR2 is SQIVND (reference sequence). The CDR3 totals 14 residues. The CDR3 sequence is CASTMTGIQETQYF. The CDR3 bases are TGTGCCAGTACCATGACAGGGATCCAAGAGACCCAGTACTTC.

The gene calls are TRBV28 and TRBJ2-7; D is ambiguous. CDR1 and CDR2 (germline): MDHEN, SYDVKM. The CDR3 length is 16 residues. The V end was cut by 0 bases, the J end by 4 bases, with 16 bases between. The CDR3 coding sequence is TGTGCCAGCAGTTTATGGGCAGGCCCAAACCCTTACGAGCAGTACTTC. This encodes CASSLWAGPNPYEQYF. Using reference TRBV28 and TRBJ2-7 for the parts outside the CDR3, the full variable domain is DVKVTQSSRYLVKRTGEKVFLECVQDMDHENMFWYRQDPGLGLRLIYFSYDVKMKEKGDIPEGYSVSREKKERFSLILESASTNQTSMYLCASSLWAGPNPYEQYFGPGTRLTVT.

This clone has a handful of counts. This rearrangement joins TRBV4-1 to TRBJ2-1; weak D call: TRBD2 (6 bases). Trimming removed 4 bases at V and 0 bases at J, with 13 bases between. The germline gives CDR1 MGHRA, CDR2 YSYEKL. The CDR3 runs 16 residues. This CDR3 reads CASSLSGLFSYNEQFF. The CDR3, as DNA: TGCGCCAGCAGCCTTTCGGGACTCTTCTCCTACAATGAGCAGTTCTTC.

This clone was seen a handful of times. V usage is TRBV4-1 and J usage is TRBJ1-2; no reliable D call. V was trimmed by 3 bases and J by 3 bases, leaving 11 bases between them. The CDR3 sequence is 14 residues long. Looked up from germline, CDR1 is MGHRA and CDR2 is YSYEKL. CDR3 bases: TGCGCCAGCAGCCACCCTTTGACGGACTATGGCTACACCTTC. This gives the protein CASSHPLTDYGYTF.

The rearrangement uses TRBV7-2 and TRBJ2-5; D not certain. The germline CDR1 and CDR2 sequences are SGHTA and FQGNSA. The CDR3 sequence is 11 residues long. V lost 3 bases to trimming and J lost 5 bases, with 4 bases between them. The chain's CDR3 is CASSFRETQYF. The CDR3 DNA follows: TGTGCCAGCAGCTTCCGGGAGACCCAGTACTTC.

The rearrangement links TRBV7-9 to TRBJ2-1; perhaps TRBD1 as D (5 bases). The V and J ends lost 3 bases and 6 bases respectively, with 18 bases between them. This CDR3 contains 16 residues. CDR1 and CDR2 (germline): SEHNR, FQNEAQ (reference sequence). CDR3 protein: CASSFLFRAIRNEQFF. CDR3 DNA: TGTGCCAGCAGCTTTTTGTTCAGGGCTATCCGCAATGAGCAGTTCTTC.

The chain recombines TRBV2 with TRBJ1-4; TRBD1 matches at 9 bases. Losses at the gene ends were 6 bases for V and 8 bases for J; bases not matched to a gene: 10. Germline CDR1 is SNHLY and CDR2 is FYNNEI. This CDR3 is built from 15 residues. The CDR3 spells CASSLPGQGWEKLFF. The CDR3 nucleotides are TGTGCCAGCAGCCTACCGGGACAGGGCTGGGAAAAACTGTTTTTT.

The chain carries TRBV6-1 and TRBJ1-2, with 10 bases matching TRBD1. V gave up 3 bases and J gave up 8 bases; unmatched junction bases: 6. The CDR3 extends over 14 amino acids. Germline V gene sequence: CDR1 MNHNS, CDR2 SASEGT. The CDR3 protein is CASSDEGQGRGYTF. CDR3 nucleotides: TGTGCCAGCAGTGATGAGGGACAGGGGCGCGGCTACACCTTC.

The chain joins TRBV15 to TRBJ1-3; 10 bases map to TRBD1. The CDR3 has 15 amino acids. In germline, CDR1 is LNHNV, CDR2 YYDKDF (reference sequence). V gave up 2 bases and J gave up 6 bases; unmatched junction bases: 4. CDR3 nucleotide sequence: TGTGCCACCAGCAGATGGACAGGGGGGGAAAACACCATATATTTT. This gives the protein CATSRWTGGENTIYF.

The chain recombines TRBV6-6 with TRBJ2-1, with 7 bases that match TRBD1. CDR3 length: 15 residues. V was clipped by 5 bases and J by 2 bases; unmatched bases: 6. CDR1 is MNHNY, CDR2 SVGAGI, per germline (reference sequence). CDR3 protein: CASSPTGSTYNEQFF. CDR3 DNA: TGTGCCAGCAGTCCGACAGGGAGTACCTACAATGAGCAGTTCTTC.

This clone was counted once. This rearrangement joins TRBV19 to TRBJ2-1, with 7 bases aligning to TRBD2. CDR3 length: 17 amino acids. The V segment lost 3 bases and the J segment 0 bases; nucleotides outside the gene matches: 8. Germline-derived CDR1 and CDR2 are LNHDA and SQIVND (reference sequence). The CDR3 DNA reads TGTGCCAGTAGTATGCGTCTAGCGGCCAGCTCCTACAATGAGCAGTTCTTC. This encodes CASSMRLAASSYNEQFF.

The chain carries TRBV18 and TRBJ1-1, with a possible D match to TRBD1 (6 bases). Per the germline V gene, CDR1 is KGHSH and CDR2 is LQKENI. V lost 3 bases and J lost 1, with 18 bases in between. The CDR3 consists of 17 residues. The CDR3 bases are TGTGCCAGCTCACCTTACAGGGCGACCAACCCGAACACTGAAGCTTTCTTT. Encoded protein: CASSPYRATNPNTEAFF.

This chain links TRBV6-5 with TRBJ1-2; D is unclear. The CDR3 length is 13 residues. Looked up from germline, CDR1 is MNHEY and CDR2 is SVGAGI. The V end lost 5 bases, the J end lost 8 bases, and 15 bases lay between the germline ends. CDR3 DNA: TGTGCCAGCAGTCCCCAGAGGCTCGGGGGCTACACCTTC. Its protein product is CASSPQRLGGYTF.

The rearrangement uses TRBV29-1 and TRBJ2-1, with TRBD1 matching over 7 bases. Germline CDR1 SQVTM, CDR2 ANQGSEA. There are 13 residues in the CDR3. With 8 bases clipped from V and 5 bases from J, the junction kept 9 bases outside the gene matches. DNA of the CDR3: TGCAGCCTGAGACAGGGATGGAACAATGAGCAGTTCTTC. It codes for CSLRQGWNNEQFF.

V usage is TRBV10-3 and J usage is TRBJ2-7, with unresolved D. Germline CDR1 is ENHRY and CDR2 is SYGVKD. Trimming pared 0 bases from V and 6 bases from J, leaving 15 bases between. This CDR3 is 15 amino acids long. CDR3 DNA: TGTGCCATCAGTGAGTCAACCCCGGCCCTATCCGAGCAGTACTTC. Encoded protein: CAISESTPALSEQYF.

This clone appeared a few times. V is TRBV30 and J is TRBJ2-2, with TRBD2 identical over 7 bases. Germline trimming cut 2 bases from V and 4 bases from J; bases unmatched to any gene: 4. Germline-derived CDR1 and CDR2 are GTSNPN and SVGIG (reference sequence). This CDR3 contains 14 residues. The CDR3 loop reads CAWSWDYPTGELFF. The CDR3 nucleotides are TGTGCCTGGAGTTGGGACTACCCCACCGGGGAGCTGTTTTTT.

The chain is built from TRBV11-3 and TRBJ2-1; either TRBD1 or TRBD2 may supply D (5 bases each). Germline V gene lookup returns CDR1 SGHNT and CDR2 YENEEA. Trimming stripped 0 bases from V and 7 bases from J, with 13 bases between. CDR3 length: 15 residues. Here the CDR3 DNA reads TGTGCCAGCAGCTTAGAAGAGGGGAACGGTAATGAGCAGTTCTTC. Residues: CASSLEEGNGNEQFF. The whole variable domain, filled in from reference TRBV11-3 and TRBJ2-1, reads EAGVVQSPRYKIIEKKQPVAFWCNPISGHNTLYWYLQNLGQGPELLIRYENEEAVDDSQLPKDRFSAERLKGVDSTLKIQPAELGDSAVYLCASSLEEGNGNEQFFGPGTRLTVL.

The chain couples TRBV7-2 to TRBJ2-2, with D perhaps matching TRBD1 (6 bases). The V end lost 5 bases, the J end lost 6 bases, and 13 bases lay between the germline ends. Germline V gene data show CDR1 as SGHTA and CDR2 as FQGNSA. The CDR3 is 14 amino acids. The DNA for the CDR3 is TGTGCCAGCAGCCAAAGGCAGGGGTCCGGGGAGCTGTTTTTT. This translates into CASSQRQGSGELFF.

This chain joins TRBV15 and TRBJ1-1; tentative D call: TRBD1 (6 bases). Trimming shortened V by 0 bases and J by 4 bases, and 9 bases separated the two germline ends. The CDR3 loop spans 14 amino acids. Germline values: CDR1 LNHNV, CDR2 YYDKDF (reference sequence). CDR3 DNA sequence: TGTGCCACCAGCAGAGATCCGGGGGCCACTGAAGCTTTCTTT. This translates into CATSRDPGATEAFF.

The CDR3 is CASRATDTEAFF. CDR3 nucleotides: TGTGCCAGCCGGGCGACGGACACTGAAGCTTTCTTT. The chain recombines TRBV7-9 with TRBJ1-1; D gene ambiguous. The CDR3 runs to 12 residues. Per the germline V gene, CDR1 is SEHNR and CDR2 is FQNEAQ (reference sequence). V was shortened by 8 bases and J by 3 bases, with 10 bases between the two germline ends.

This chain uses TRBV7-8 with TRBJ2-1, with D perhaps given as TRBD1 or TRBD2 (7 bases each). V was cut by 4 bases and J by 6 bases, with 19 bases left in between. The CDR3 spans 16 residues. From germline, CDR1 is SGHVS and CDR2 FQNEAQ. The CDR3 loop reads CASSSLHRGGSNEQFF. The CDR3 DNA sequence: TGTGCCAGCAGCTCCCTCCACAGGGGAGGGAGCAATGAGCAGTTCTTC.

This chain links TRBV19 with TRBJ2-5, with 9 bases lining up with TRBD1. After removal of 5 bases from V and 4 bases from J, the junction contained 8 bases not matched to a gene. The germline V gene has CDR1 LNHDA and CDR2 SQIVND (reference sequence). CDR3 length equals 15 residues. DNA for the CDR3: TGTGCCAGTAGTTATCCGGGACAGGGTGTAGAGACCCAGTACTTC. It is translated as CASSYPGQGVETQYF.

This clone has just one count. The chain is built from TRBV18 and TRBJ1-1, with D unclear. Germline V lookup: CDR1 KGHSH, CDR2 LQKENI. V lost 1 base and J 6 bases, leaving 6 bases between the germline ends. There are 12 residues in the CDR3. The CDR3 bases are TGTGCCAGCTCACCACGTCGTGCTGAAGCTTTCTTT. Encoded protein: CASSPRRAEAFF.

This rearrangement joins TRBV28 to TRBJ1-5; D is undetermined. Trimming took off 7 bases at V and 1 base at J, with 14 bases between the two ends. This CDR3 is 15 amino acids long. The germline V gene has CDR1 MDHEN and CDR2 SYDVKM. CDR3 protein: CASKSPPRSNQPQHF. The CDR3 region has the DNA TGTGCCAGCAAATCCCCGCCCCGGAGCAATCAGCCCCAGCATTTT.